There are many counts of the clone carrying this TCR beta chain. Its target is not known. These data are taken from a study of T cells in Graves' hyperthyroidism and ophthalmopathy. Turning to the study itself: The blood sample was taken at first diagnosis, before treatment began.

Based on clinical symptoms, serum thyroxine and TRAb, thyroid ultrasound and orbital computed tomography, diagnoses were reached. This CDR3 spans 16 amino acids. The germline gives CDR1 MNHEY, CDR2 SMNVEV (reference sequence). Deletions cut 5 bases from V and 3 bases from J, with 20 bases between. From RNA transcripts, TCR beta CDR3 regions were amplified. The HTBI primer set drove a first-round RT-PCR of the TCR CDR3. TCRdb reprocessed the multiplex PCR reads via MiXCR and lists one record per CDR3 protein. The sample lists fewer than 750,000 distinct CDR3 sequences; roughly 14% were seen once. Whole-study findings and limits: Most thyroid-expanded clonotypes above 0.001 were also found in blood. Ophthalmopathy was told apart from stable hyperthyroidism by a 13 V-J model.

Sequencing used blood. The rearrangement links TRBV27 to TRBJ2-7; D may be TRBD1 or TRBD2 (6 bases each). The clonotype originates from a woman in her thirties or forties with Graves' ophthalmopathy. The CDR3: CASSLRGASGFYEQYF. CDR3 in DNA: TGTGCCAGCAGTCTTAGGGGGGCTAGTGGGTTCTACGAGCAGTACTTC.